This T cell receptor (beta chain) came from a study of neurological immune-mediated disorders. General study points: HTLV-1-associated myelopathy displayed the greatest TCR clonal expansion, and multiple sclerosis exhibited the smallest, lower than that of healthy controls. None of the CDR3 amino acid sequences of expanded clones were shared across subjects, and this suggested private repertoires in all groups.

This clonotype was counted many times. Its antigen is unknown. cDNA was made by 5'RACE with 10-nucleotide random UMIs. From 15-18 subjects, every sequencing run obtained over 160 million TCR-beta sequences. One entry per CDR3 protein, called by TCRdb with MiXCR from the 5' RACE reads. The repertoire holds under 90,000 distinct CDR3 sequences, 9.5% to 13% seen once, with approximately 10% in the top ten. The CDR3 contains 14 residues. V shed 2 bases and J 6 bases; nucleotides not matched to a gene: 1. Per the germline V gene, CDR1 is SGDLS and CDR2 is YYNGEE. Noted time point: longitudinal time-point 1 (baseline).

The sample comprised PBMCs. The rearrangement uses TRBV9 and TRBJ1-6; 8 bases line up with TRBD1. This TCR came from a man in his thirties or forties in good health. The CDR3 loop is CASSVDRVNSPLHF. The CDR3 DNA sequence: TGTGCCAGCAGCGTGGACAGGGTTAATTCACCCCTCCACTTT.